The clone carrying this T cell receptor beta chain was seen once. Assay: immunoSEQ multiplex PCR; the TCRdb copy retains only in-frame clones and omits some. The sample includes more than 65,000 clones, approximately 89% seen only once; the top ten take around 2.3%. The sample is drawn from a study of T cell changes during pregnancy in multiple sclerosis. This CDR3 has 17 residues. Per the germline V gene, CDR1 is SGHAT and CDR2 is FQNNGV. V was clipped by 3 bases and J by 3 bases, with 15 bases between them. The V gene is TRBV11-2, the J gene TRBJ2-6; D may be TRBD1 (6 bases). The material was peripheral blood, obtained in the first trimester of pregnancy. The sequence derives from a female donor with multiple sclerosis, enrolled in a pregnancy study. CDR3 amino acids: CASSFRGTGNGANVLTF. CDR3 nucleotides: TGTGCCAGCAGCTTCAGGGGAACGGGCAATGGGGCCAACGTCCTGACTTTC.